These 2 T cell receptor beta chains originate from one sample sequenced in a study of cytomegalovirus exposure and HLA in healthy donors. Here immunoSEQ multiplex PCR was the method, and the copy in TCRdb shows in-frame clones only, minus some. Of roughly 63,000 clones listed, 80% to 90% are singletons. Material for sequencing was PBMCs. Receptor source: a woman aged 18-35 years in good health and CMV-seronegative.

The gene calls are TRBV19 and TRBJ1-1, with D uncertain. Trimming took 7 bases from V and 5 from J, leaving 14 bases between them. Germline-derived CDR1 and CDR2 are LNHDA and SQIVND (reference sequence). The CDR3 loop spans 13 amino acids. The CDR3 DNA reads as TGTGCCAGTAACCTCGCGGGTTTGACTGAAGCTTTCTTT. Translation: CASNLAGLTEAFF.

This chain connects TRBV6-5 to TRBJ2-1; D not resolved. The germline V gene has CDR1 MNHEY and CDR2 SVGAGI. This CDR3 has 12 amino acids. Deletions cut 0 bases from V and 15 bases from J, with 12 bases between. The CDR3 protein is CASSYSSSLLFF. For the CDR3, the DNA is TGTGCCAGCAGTTACTCGTCGTCTCTCCTGTTCTTC.